A selection of T cell receptor beta chains follows, all from one sample in a study of CD8+ T cells in alopecia areata. The method was immunoSEQ multiplex PCR; TCRdb's version includes in-frame clones alone and lacks a portion of them. The sample holds tens of thousands of clones, 70% to 80% seen once. Sequencing used NKG2D-low CD8+ T cells sorted from blood. These receptor sequences come from a human donor with alopecia areata. Both conserved end residues are part of each CDR3. A D gene is named only where the DNA matches it firmly. Some rows have no size entry. The others give once, few or many, or a class for an expanded clone.

>many|TRBJ2-3|TRBV7-9|TRBD2
CASSPLGGSTDTQYF
TGTGCCAGCAGCCCCTTGGGGGGGAGCACAGATACGCAGTATTTT
>NA|TRBJ1-2|TRBV27|NA
CASSWMGGDGNYGYTF
TGTGCCAGCAGCTGGATGGGAGGGGACGGAAACTATGGCTACACCTTC
>NA|TRBJ2-7|TRBV7-9|NA
CASSSTSAGADYEQYF
TGTGCCAGCAGCTCGACTAGTGCGGGGGCGGATTACGAGCAGTACTTC
>NA|TRBJ2-3|TRBV11-2|NA
CASSLEVFTDTQYF
TGTGCCAGCAGCTTAGAAGTGTTCACAGATACGCAGTATTTT
>NA|TRBJ2-1|TRBV29-1|TRBD2
CSVEERDWAGEGNEQFF
TGCAGCGTTGAAGAGAGGGACTGGGCGGGAGAGGGCAATGAGCAGTTCTTC
>few|TRBJ2-3|TRBV29-1|NA
CSVAEGAGGTDTQYF
TGCAGCGTTGCAGAAGGGGCAGGGGGCACAGATACGCAGTATTTT
>NA|TRBJ2-7|TRBV7-2|NA
CASSLAGGGSYEQYF
TGTGCCAGCAGCTTAGCGGGGGGTGGGTCCTACGAGCAGTACTTC
>once|TRBJ1-2|TRBV28|TRBD1
CASRGPGTEGYTF
TGTGCCAGCAGGGGGCCCGGGACAGAAGGCTACACCTTC
>NA|TRBJ2-6|TRBV4-1|NA
CASNGRANVLTF
TGCGCCAGCAACGGTAGGGCCAACGTCCTGACTTTC
>NA|TRBJ2-1|TRBV7-9|NA
CASSLPGSGYNEQFF
TGTGCCAGCAGCTTACCGGGGTCGGGCTACAATGAGCAGTTCTTC
>NA|TRBJ2-5|TRBV7-9|NA
CASSQDYPQETQYF
TGTGCCAGCAGCCAAGACTACCCCCAAGAGACCCAGTACTTC
>NA|TRBJ2-3|TRBV4-2|TRBD2
CASSQAITRDYASTDTQYF
TGTGCCAGCAGCCAAGCTATTACCCGGGACTACGCTAGCACAGATACGCAGTATTTT
>NA|TRBJ2-7|TRBV5-1|NA
CASSLTGTLTYEQYF
TGCGCCAGCAGCCTTACTGGGACACTTACCTACGAGCAGTACTTC
>NA|TRBJ2-1|TRBV4-2|TRBD2
CASSQLSAGGSFGEQFF
TGTGCCAGCAGCCAACTCAGTGCGGGGGGGTCCTTCGGCGAGCAGTTCTTC
>NA|TRBJ2-5|TRBV2|TRBD2
CASSEGAVSGSETQYF
TGTGCCAGCAGTGAAGGAGCGGTTAGCGGGAGTGAGACCCAGTACTTC
>few|TRBJ1-5|TRBV19|TRBD1
CASASTGDQPQHF
TGTGCCAGTGCATCTACAGGGGACCAGCCCCAGCATTTT
>NA|TRBJ2-1|TRBV5-1|NA
CASSLEPSHEQFF
TGCGCCAGCAGCTTGGAACCTTCCCATGAGCAGTTCTTC
>NA|TRBJ2-7|TRBV6-6|NA
CASSQGLEQYF
TGTGCCAGCAGCCAGGGACTCGAGCAGTACTTC
>NA|TRBJ2-7|TRBV5-1|NA
CASSFGGYEQYF
TGCGCCAGCAGCTTCGGGGGCTACGAGCAGTACTTC
>once|TRBJ2-7|TRBV29-1|NA
CSVRLAGSYEQYF
TGCAGCGTTCGGCTAGCAGGTAGCTACGAGCAGTACTTC
>NA|TRBJ2-1|TRBV19|NA
CASSIPGDYNEQFF
TGTGCCAGTAGTATTCCCGGGGACTACAATGAGCAGTTCTTC
>NA|TRBJ2-7|TRBV29-1|NA
CSAAGSYEQYF
TGCAGCGCCGCCGGCTCCTACGAGCAGTACTTC
>NA|TRBJ2-7|TRBV11-2|NA
CASSGNDYEQYF
TGTGCCAGCAGTGGCAATGATTACGAGCAGTACTTC
>few|TRBJ2-1|TRBV19|TRBD2
CASSIATSGSGNNEQFF
TGTGCCAGTAGTATAGCCACAAGCGGGAGCGGTAACAATGAGCAGTTCTTC
>few|TRBJ2-1|TRBV6-4|TRBD2
CASSGVAGAYNEQFF
TGTGCCAGCAGTGGTGTAGCGGGAGCCTACAATGAGCAGTTCTTC
>NA|TRBJ2-2|TRBV27|TRBD2
CASSPGLAGATGELFF
TGTGCCAGCAGTCCCGGACTAGCGGGAGCCACCGGGGAGCTGTTTTTT
>once|TRBJ1-2|TRBV7-9|NA
CASSLPRGGNYGYTF
TGTGCCAGCAGCCTACCAAGGGGCGGTAACTATGGCTACACCTTC
>NA|TRBJ2-5|TRBV14|NA
CASSQGRGVGSETQYF
TGTGCCAGCAGCCAAGGAAGGGGAGTTGGCTCGGAGACCCAGTACTTC
>NA|TRBJ2-7|TRBV4-1|TRBD2
CASSQEPGLVSHEQYF
TGCGCCAGCAGCCAAGAACCGGGACTAGTGTCCCACGAGCAGTACTTC
>NA|TRBJ2-3|TRBV30|TRBD2
CAWSLAGGTDTQYF
TGTGCCTGGAGTCTAGCGGGAGGCACAGATACGCAGTATTTT
>NA|TRBJ2-7|TRBV5-1|TRBD1
CASSSTGGSRGEQYF
TGCGCCAGCAGCTCGACAGGGGGCTCGAGGGGCGAGCAGTACTTC
>once|TRBJ2-2|TRBV5-4|NA
CASSFVEGPTGELFF
TGTGCCAGCAGCTTCGTTGAGGGTCCCACCGGGGAGCTGTTTTTT
>once|TRBJ2-1|TRBV2|TRBD2
CASSQLAGGYNEQFF
TGTGCCAGCAGCCAACTAGCGGGGGGCTACAATGAGCAGTTCTTC
>NA|TRBJ1-2|TRBV30|NA
CAWSVRGGGLGGYTF
TGTGCCTGGAGTGTACGTGGTGGGGGCCTTGGTGGCTACACCTTC
>NA|TRBJ1-1|TRBV5-6|TRBD1
CASSQTGNVLWAFF
TGTGCCAGCAGCCAGACAGGGAACGTGTTGTGGGCTTTCTTT
>few|TRBJ1-4|TRBV14|NA
CASSPRWDNEKLFF
TGTGCCAGCAGCCCCCGTTGGGATAATGAAAAACTGTTTTTT
>NA|TRBJ2-7|TRBV2|NA
CASSGQEPYEQYF
TGTGCCAGCAGTGGTCAGGAACCCTACGAGCAGTACTTC
>medium-sized|TRBJ2-3|TRBV2|TRBD2
CASSESGGAEDTQYF
TGTGCCAGCAGTGAGTCGGGGGGGGCGGAAGATACGCAGTATTTT
>few|TRBJ2-5|TRBV23-1|NA
CASSQSSREVPETQYF
TGCGCCAGCAGTCAATCGAGCAGGGAGGTCCCAGAGACCCAGTACTTC
>NA|TRBJ2-1|TRBV11-2|NA
CASSNVGSSYNEQFF
TGTGCCAGCAGCAATGTGGGAAGCTCCTACAATGAGCAGTTCTTC
>few|TRBJ2-1|TRBV4-2|TRBD2
CASSQDRLAGFDEQFF
TGTGCCAGCAGCCAAGATCGACTAGCGGGATTCGATGAGCAGTTCTTC
>NA|TRBJ2-3|TRBV2|TRBD2
CASSGGLAGEDTQYF
TGTGCCAGCAGTGGTGGACTAGCGGGAGAAGATACGCAGTATTTT
>few|TRBJ1-1|TRBV5-4|NA
CASSFSGTPEAFF
TGTGCCAGCAGCTTTAGTGGTACGCCTGAAGCTTTCTTT
>NA|TRBJ2-1|TRBV6-6|NA
CASSYSPEYNEQFF
TGTGCCAGCAGTTACTCCCCGGAGTACAATGAGCAGTTCTTC
>NA|TRBJ2-1|TRBV6-4|TRBD2
CASSDSNSGGADEQFF
TGTGCCAGCAGTGACTCGAATAGCGGGGGGGCCGATGAGCAGTTCTTC
>NA|TRBJ2-7|TRBV30|NA
CAWSNRAVSYEQYF
TGTGCCTGGAGTAATCGCGCTGTCTCCTACGAGCAGTACTTC
>NA|TRBJ1-1|TRBV7-9|TRBD1
CASSYRQGLGTEAFF
TGTGCCAGCAGCTATCGACAGGGGTTGGGGACTGAAGCTTTCTTT
>NA|TRBJ2-1|TRBV29-1|NA
CSVPSPNEQFF
TGCAGCGTCCCTAGTCCCAATGAGCAGTTCTTC
>few|TRBJ2-7|TRBV7-8|NA
CASSSRQGGDEQYF
TGTGCCAGCAGCTCCAGACAGGGAGGGGACGAGCAGTACTTC
>once|TRBJ2-3|TRBV6-6|NA
CASSSRSIPQYF
TGTGCCAGCAGTTCAAGGTCTATCCCTCAGTATTTT
>NA|TRBJ2-3|TRBV7-2|TRBD2
CASSLSSGGTTDTQYF
TGTGCCAGCAGCTTATCTAGCGGGGGAACCACAGATACGCAGTATTTT
>NA|TRBJ2-1|TRBV29-1|NA
CSVEDRESYNEQFF
TGCAGCGTTGAAGATCGGGAAAGCTACAATGAGCAGTTCTTC
>few|TRBJ1-6|TRBV15|NA
CATSTKIESPLHF
TGTGCCACCAGCACGAAAATAGAGTCGCCCCTCCACTTT
>NA|TRBJ1-2|TRBV19|NA
CASVQGNNGYTF
TGTGCCAGCGTACAGGGAAACAATGGCTACACCTTC